This TCR beta chain was sequenced for a study of T cell responses to AZD1222 COVID-19 vaccine. Method: immunoSEQ multiplex PCR; TCRdb's copy keeps in-frame clones and lacks some. This sample has some 150,000 clones; 92% occur once, and the top ten carry around 3.5%. V shed 7 bases and J 6 bases; nucleotides not matched to a gene: 3. The CDR3 sequence is 12 residues long. Germline V gives CDR1 LNHDA, CDR2 SQIVND (reference sequence). The chain uses TRBV19 and TRBJ1-1; TRBD1 matches 9 bases. This material consisted of peripheral blood, taken 28 days after the second AZD1222 dose. The source of this sequence is an adult who received the AZD1222 COVID-19 vaccine. The CDR3, as DNA: TGTGCCAGTAAAACAGGGGGCTCTGAAGCTTTCTTT. Translation: CASKTGGSEAFF.